Listed here are 10 T cell receptor beta chains from one sample, sequenced in a study of response to subunit inactivated influenza vaccine. Each CDR3 protein gets one entry after TCRdb re-called the RT-PCR reads with MiXCR. The sample contains about 180,000 distinct CDR3 sequences, roughly 10% of which appear only once. The material sequenced was CD8+ T cells sorted from PBMCs, taken about 24 months after vaccination. These receptors were collected from a man between 50 and 75 years old who received an inactivated influenza vaccine.

This clonotype appeared a few times. The chain links TRBV29-1 to TRBJ1-1; a weak D match, TRBD1 (5 bases). The CDR3 has 14 residues. Germline V gene data show CDR1 as SQVTM and CDR2 as ANQGSEA. Trimming stripped 7 bases from V and 0 bases from J, with 15 bases between. CDR3 amino acids: CSGEGLGMNTEAFF. In DNA form, the CDR3 reads TGCAGCGGTGAGGGACTGGGCATGAACACTGAAGCTTTCTTT.

This clonotype showed up just a few times. V gene TRBV6-2 or TRBV6-3 combines with J gene TRBJ2-3, with a weak D call TRBD1 (6 bases). Germline V gene data show CDR1 as MNHEY and CDR2 as SVGEGT. This CDR3 is 20 amino acids long. Trimming stripped 6 bases from V and 2 bases from J, with 30 bases between. The CDR3 loop reads CASSFHREAARDPYTDTQYF. CDR3 DNA sequence: TGTGCCAGCAGCTTCCACAGGGAAGCTGCACGAGACCCTTACACAGATACGCAGTATTTT.

This clonotype was picked up a small number of times. The V and J genes are TRBV29-1 and TRBJ2-1; D may be TRBD1 (6 bases). Germline lookup yields CDR1 SQVTM and CDR2 ANQGSEA. V gave up 2 bases and J gave up 7 bases, with 9 bases separating them. The CDR3 covers 12 residues. The CDR3 spells CSVEKQGNEQFF. CDR3 in DNA: TGCAGCGTTGAAAAACAGGGTAATGAGCAGTTCTTC.

This clonotype was seen a few times. The chain joins TRBV15 to TRBJ2-7; TRBD2 aligns across 8 bases. Germline-derived CDR1 and CDR2 are LNHNV and YYDKDF (reference sequence). CDR3 size: 12 residues. This chain's CDR3 is CAIGRGSYEQYF. The DNA for the CDR3 is TGTGCTATCGGGAGGGGCTCCTACGAGCAGTACTTC.

A few counts support this clonotype. The V call is TRBV24-1, the J call TRBJ2-7; 7 bases agree with TRBD1. CDR1 is KGHDR and CDR2 is SFDVKD in the germline V gene. The junction had 10 bases not matched to a gene; V was cut back by 7 bases and J by 5 bases. This CDR3 has 14 amino acids. The CDR3 DNA reads TGTGCCACCAGGATGGACAGGATTGGCCACGAGCAGTACTTC. As protein: CATRMDRIGHEQYF.

This chain joins TRBV6-5 and TRBJ2-1; 12 bases fit TRBD2. Trimming took 2 bases from V and 9 from J; bases not matched to a gene: 5. CDR1 and CDR2 from the germline V gene are MNHEY and SVGAGI. The CDR3 runs to 15 residues. Here the CDR3 reads CASSYGASGRGEQFF. The DNA of the CDR3 is TGTGCCAGCAGTTACGGGGCTAGCGGGAGGGGTGAGCAGTTCTTC.

V and J are TRBV20-1 and TRBJ2-7, with D maybe TRBD2 (6 bases). Germline CDR1 DFQATT, CDR2 SNEGSKA (reference sequence). Trimming shortened V by 4 bases and J by 0 bases, and 10 bases separated the two germline ends. The length of the CDR3 is 13 residues. CDR3 coding DNA: TGCAGTGCTAAGACTAGGTACTCCTACGAGCAGTACTTC. Protein sequence: CSAKTRYSYEQYF.

The chain combines TRBV6-6 with TRBJ2-5; 9 bases align to TRBD1. Germline V CDR1 and CDR2: MNHNY, SVGAGI (reference sequence). Unmatched junction bases numbered 4, after V lost 4 bases and J lost 7 bases. This CDR3 region has 13 residues. The CDR3 coding sequence is TGTGCCAGCAGTTTACCGGACAGGGGGACCCAGTACTTC. Protein sequence: CASSLPDRGTQYF.

In this sample, this clonotype turned up a few times. The chain couples TRBV5-1 to TRBJ2-7; 7 bases map to TRBD1. Per the germline V gene, CDR1 is SGHRS and CDR2 is YFSETQ. CDR3 length: 13 amino acids. Trimming at V came to 4 bases and at J to 3 bases, leaving 4 bases not matched to a gene. CDR3 sequence reads: CASSLTGNYEQYF. CDR3 bases: TGCGCCAGCAGCCTGACAGGGAACTACGAGCAGTACTTC.

The chain combines TRBV15 with TRBJ2-5; 7 bases match TRBD2. The CDR3 sequence is 15 residues long. Germline CDR1 LNHNV, CDR2 YYDKDF (reference sequence). Trimming cost V 0 bases and J 2 bases; bases outside gene matches: 3. CDR3 nucleotide sequence: TGTGCCACCAGCAGAGATAGGACTAGACAAGAGACCCAGTACTTC. This codes for CATSRDRTRQETQYF.